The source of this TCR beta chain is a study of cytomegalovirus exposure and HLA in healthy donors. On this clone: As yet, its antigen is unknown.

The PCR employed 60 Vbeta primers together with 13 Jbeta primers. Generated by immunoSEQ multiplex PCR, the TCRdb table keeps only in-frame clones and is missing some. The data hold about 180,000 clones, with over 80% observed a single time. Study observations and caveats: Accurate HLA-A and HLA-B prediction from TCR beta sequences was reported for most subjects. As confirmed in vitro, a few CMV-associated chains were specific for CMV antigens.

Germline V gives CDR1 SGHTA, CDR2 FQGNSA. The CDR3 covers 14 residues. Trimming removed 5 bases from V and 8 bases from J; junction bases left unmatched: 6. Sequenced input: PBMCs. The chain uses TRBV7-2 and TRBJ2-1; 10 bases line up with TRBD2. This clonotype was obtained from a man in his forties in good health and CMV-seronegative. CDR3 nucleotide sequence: TGTGCCAGCAGCCTGGGACTAGCGACGGATGAGCAGTTCTTC. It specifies CASSLGLATDEQFF.